The source of this T cell receptor (beta chain) is a study of T cells in Graves' hyperthyroidism and ophthalmopathy. Germline loops: CDR1 MNHEY, CDR2 SMNVEV (reference sequence). CDR3 length: 16 amino acids. J was trimmed by 4 bases and V by 5 bases; bases with no gene match: 10. Template material for amplifying TCR beta CDR3 regions consisted of RNA transcripts. With the HTBI primer set, the TCR CDR3 went through a first round of RT-PCR. TCRdb redid the calling of the multiplex PCR reads with MiXCR, one entry per CDR3 protein. Here the sample spans roughly 380,000 distinct CDR3 sequences, around an eighth being singletons.

The receptor was isolated from a man aged 25 to 40 with Graves' hyperthyroidism that later progressed to Graves' ophthalmopathy. The chain links TRBV27 to TRBJ2-7; the match to TRBD1 covers 11 bases. The sequencing input was blood. In nucleotides, the CDR3 is TGTGCCAGCAGTAACCTCGGACAGGGGGCTGTGTACGAGCAGTACTTC. Its translation: CASSNLGQGAVYEQYF.